Following are 2 T cell receptor beta chains from one sample sequenced in a study of graft-versus-host responses after intestinal transplantation. For these receptors, no antigen is known. The protocol was immunoSEQ multiplex PCR, while the TCRdb copy is restricted to in-frame clones and leaves out a portion. Of 90,000 to 150,000 clones listed, approximately 92% are singletons. The specimen comprised unstimulated CD4+ T cells sorted from spleen or lymph node cells, sampled before intestinal transplant. Every receptor here comes from a human donor who received an intestinal transplant.

The chain recombines TRBV15 with TRBJ2-2, with 9 bases fitting TRBD1. This CDR3 has 16 amino acids. J gave up 1 base and V 5 bases, and 5 bases lay outside the gene matches. The germline V gene encodes CDR1 LNHNV and CDR2 YYDKDF (reference sequence). CDR3 bases: TGTGCCACCAGCGGACAGGGGAAGGGGAACACCGGGGAGCTGTTTTTT. This sequence encodes CATSGQGKGNTGELFF.

V usage is TRBV5-1 and J usage is TRBJ2-5, with 8 bases fitting TRBD2. From germline, CDR1 is SGHRS and CDR2 YFSETQ. The junction had 6 bases not matched to a gene; V was cut back by 3 bases and J by 5 bases. This CDR3 is 14 amino acids long. The CDR3 loop is CASSWVAGHETQYF. CDR3 sequence (DNA): TGCGCCAGCAGCTGGGTAGCGGGACATGAGACCCAGTACTTC.